This T cell receptor (beta chain) was captured in a study of cytomegalovirus exposure and HLA in healthy donors (dated by TCRdb to 2016 to 2017). Turning to the overall study: An earlier analysis of 587 of the donors reported 276 Gb of sequence data and 90 million to 120 million unique TCR beta sequences obtained from roughly 180 million T cells. An early release covering 550 to 700 HLA-typed donors comprised approximately 300 gigabases of sequencing data and around 80 million unique TCR sequences. Of the roughly 400 genotyped donors, over 80% were placed in the genetic ancestry cluster associated with self-reported Caucasian donors. The aim of the study was to test whether cataloging public T cell receptors could identify signatures of past pathogen exposure. Using immunosequencing, the study profiled T cell repertoires from 500 to 800 subjects and related those repertoires to cytomegalovirus serostatus. Along with the roughly 670-subject first cohort, a separate validation cohort of some 130 different subjects was used. The study combined high-throughput TCR immunosequencing, statistical association of individual TCRs with disease status, and machine learning to predict cytomegalovirus infection status. To study patterns of TCR occurrence, a later analysis re-analyzed previously published TCR beta repertoires from 500 to 850 donors and added high-resolution HLA genotyping. In the later analysis, no new phenotypic data were used to find candidate immune exposures; instead, reliance was placed on TCR beta sequences and their occurrence across donors. An earlier analysis of around 580 of the donors used high-throughput TCR beta sequencing to judge whether each TCR beta V gene segment behaved as functional or pseudogenic. Donor age, sex, ethnicity and CMV serostatus were collected together with the repertoire data. In a later genetic analysis, genome-wide SNP genotypes for about three fifths of the 666 donors were used, and that subset was treated as a discovery cohort. All discovery cohort repertoires had been generated on a single sequencing platform. Both class I and class II loci were covered by HLA typing, at four-digit resolution. Typing coverage varied by locus: 629-630 donors for A, B, C, DRB1 and DQB1; under 550 for DQA1; about 600 for DPA1; more than 450 for DPB1. Several DR-DQ haplotypes were handled as single units for association and clustering because linkage in the cohort was strong. Among almost 400 genotyped donors of the cohort, an average of roughly 240,000 unique TCR beta nucleotide sequences were sequenced per donor, roughly 20% of them non-productive. Broad study findings and their caveats: A later analysis found that HLA-associated TCR beta chains were more clonally expanded and had lower generation probabilities than equally common non-associated chains. Several of the top co-occurrence clusters appeared to be linked to parvovirus B19, influenza, CMV and Epstein-Barr virus, according to a later analysis. Because HLA typing was unavailable for some donors at each locus, only the typed subset was used in association tests. Because the 87-base-pair reads could not distinguish some IMGT-functional V segments, including TRBV6-2 and TRBV6-3, those segments were excluded. This cohort had only TCR beta chains sequenced, and the lack of alpha or paired-chain data limited which features could be detected. It was suggested by the authors that the approach could potentially be generalized to other disease states and immunological phenotypes. The only immune exposure information available for the cohort was CMV serostatus. Most TCR sequences were observed very rarely across donors, whereas some public TCRs were present in many individuals. Specific HLA alleles were associated with 15,000 to 20,000 TCR beta sequences at a false discovery rate of 0.05 in a later analysis. In vitro tests confirmed that a few of the cytomegalovirus-associated TCR beta chains recognize cytomegalovirus antigens. Approximately 16 rarely observed V segments, including chromosome 9 orphons, were excluded from the earlier analysis of some 590 of the donors because counts were too low. A further reported finding was that TCR beta sequences accurately predicted the HLA-A and HLA-B alleles for most subjects in the first cohort. Compared with the 666-donor mean, donors in an Asian-associated ancestry cluster had fewer N-insertions in productive TCRs, according to a later genetic analysis. A cluster of highly shared sequence variants was judged likely to represent a technical artifact of the sequencing pipeline. The study gave a list of more than 150 TCR beta chains associated with cytomegalovirus. A later genetic analysis associated a missense DCLRE1C variant with V-gene and J-gene trimming of TCR beta chains, and an independent cohort replicated the association. In a later analysis, most CMV-associated TCR beta chains were found to appear HLA-restricted, with HLA associations seemingly driven largely by CMV exposure. In a later analysis, the rate of TCR association differed among HLA loci, with DRB1 alleles having the most associated TCRs and HLA-C alleles having the fewest. Assigning TCR associations to individual alleles was difficult when HLA alleles, especially DR and DQ, strongly co-occurred. Correlated functional status among segregating V segments might be attributable to linkage disequilibrium, but an unknown experimental factor could not be ruled out. The classifier was reported to diagnose cytomegalovirus status with high specificity and sensitivity in both the original and validation cohorts. In an earlier analysis of 587 of the donors, most TCR beta V segments appeared in productive rearrangements about 87% or about 30% of the time, broadly matching IMGT annotations. The presence/absence analyses assumed that sequencing depth was roughly uniform across donors, and that assumption may not be true.

About this clone: Its recognized antigen is unknown. Base qualities were left out, and no much larger clone turns up one base away.

The cohort comprised some 730 healthy bone marrow donors. All cohort members were sampled while nominally healthy, although unrecorded immune exposures were likely present. The donor was CMV seronegative and was included in the group of hundreds of seronegative cohort members. A peripheral blood sample was provided by each donor, and peripheral blood mononuclear cells were used for TCR beta sequencing. Genomic DNA was extracted from the blood cell samples with the Qiagen DNeasy Blood Extraction Kit. The library was obtained by the immunoSEQ multiplex PCR assay. For the multiplex PCR, a mixture combining 60 forward primers for TCR Vbeta segments and 13 reverse primers for TCR Jbeta segments was used. Amplification of the CDR3 region of rearranged TCR beta genes was performed with a multiplex PCR assay on genomic DNA. The Illumina HiSeq System was used to sequence the amplified TCR beta libraries as 87-base-pair reads. As for the authors' bioinformatics: In a later analysis, 77 million or so unique TCR beta chains were counted across the roughly 670 repertoires, and roughly 10 million of these chains were shared by at least two donors. A nearest-neighbor algorithm error-corrected the raw reads and collapsed the reads into unique sequences, merging closely related sequences to remove PCR and sequencing errors. V, D and J gene segments were assigned by aligning CDR3 sequences to IMGT reference sequences. Each retained sequence needed at least a six-nucleotide match to both a V gene segment and a J gene segment. Rearrangements were called productive when the CDR3 lacked stop codons and stayed in frame with V and J; all others were non-productive. Following IMGT convention, CDR3 was defined as the stretch from the second conserved V-encoded cysteine to the conserved J-encoded phenylalanine. Sequences without an unambiguous match to a single V gene segment were excluded from the earlier analysis of 450 to 750 of the donors. In an earlier analysis of a few hundred of the donors, V segments were called functional above 56.7% productive rearrangements and were called segregating when the between-donor standard deviation exceeded 5%. A statistical classification framework was built to diagnose cytomegalovirus status from the catalog of TCR beta chain sequences. In a later analysis, V and J genes were assigned by comparing TCR nucleotide sequences against IMGT/GENE-DB human TR gene sequences. The TCRdist pipeline was used in a later analysis to assign CDR3 sequences and most-parsimonious VDJ recombination scenarios. A later analysis defined each TCR beta chain by its CDR3 amino acid sequence plus V-gene family, and excluded reads lacking a unique V-gene family. To address suspected cross-contamination and a sequencing artifact, a later analysis removed under 600 highly shared, low-generation-probability nucleotide sequences. In a later analysis, a clonal expansion index was calculated for each public chain from normalized within-repertoire ranks of inferred template counts. A later analysis computed generation probabilities with a VDJ recombination model fitted to out-of-frame rearrangements, and checked the results against IGoR. In a later analysis, TCR-TCR, TCR-HLA and TCR-CMV co-occurrence was scored with hypergeometric tests, and a repertoire-size bias correction was applied to TCR pairs. In a later analysis, false discovery rates were estimated by permuting HLA or CMV assignments 20 times. In a later analysis, co-occurring TCRs were grouped with DBSCAN, and TCRdist sequence similarity was added when clustering was performed within HLA-allele-positive subsets. For co-occurrence clustering, repertoires with fewer than 30,000 or more than 120,000 public chains were excluded, along with four to six repertoires with anomalous nucleotide sharing. TCRdb limited this immuneACCESS table to in-frame rearrangements with V and J called. A share of clones is missing; checked studies link under half to unresolved V genes, and the rest is unexplained. V and J calls and clone size are those listed in that table; D and trimming were worked out from the DNA. The sample includes 120,000 to 150,000 clones, with over 75% observed a single time. 1.7% of the sample belongs to the ten largest clones.

V trim: 7 bases; J trim: 5 bases; unmatched bases: 8. CDR1 LNHDA and CDR2 SQIVND are derived from the germline V gene (reference sequence). The CDR3 holds 16 amino acids from the cysteine to the phenylalanine. CDR3 DNA only is kept here, 48 bases in frame from base 1. Sample: PBMCs. The rearranged segments are TRBV19 and TRBJ2-2, with 12 bases in between that match TRBD1. The TCR was taken from a woman in her twenties or thirties in good health and CMV-seronegative. The nucleotide sequence is given as TGTGCCAGTAAGGTGGGGGGACAGGGGGCGACCGGGGAGCTGTTTTTT. Translated, this gives CASKVGGQGATGELFF. The full variable domain, completed from the reference TRBV19 and TRBJ2-2 proteins outside the CDR3, reads DGGITQSPKYLFRKEGQNVTLSCEQNLNHDAMYWYRQDPGQGLRLIYYSQIVNDFQKGDIAEGYSVSREKKESFPLTVTSAQKNPTAFYLCASKVGGQGATGELFFGEGSRLTVL.